The sequence of this TCR beta chain was determined in a study of T-cell memory formation after mild COVID-19. General study results and limits: Pre-infection memory carried some responding clones, suggesting that cross-reactive memory joined. Contracting clones localized mainly to CM and EM when CD4+ and mainly to EMRA when CD8+.

The authors produced TCR alpha and TCR beta cDNA libraries with sample barcodes and UMIs by 5'RACE using constant-segment primers. TCRdb reprocessed the 5' RACE reads via MiXCR and lists one record per CDR3 protein. Here the sample spans approximately 500,000 distinct CDR3 sequences, approximately 23% being singletons. The length of the CDR3 is 12 residues. Comment on this clonotype: Its specificity is not known.

The receptor was derived from an adult woman who had mild COVID-19 (a few samples of this study predate the infection). Cell type and time point are not known. The sequenced sample was PBMCs or a T cell subset sorted from them (not recorded which). J is TRBJ1-2 and V is TRBV21-1. TRBV21-1 is a documented pseudogene. CDR3 DNA sequence: TGTGCCAGCGAGCGAGGGAATCGTGGCTACACCTTC. Its translation is CASERGNRGYTF.